This T cell receptor beta chain came from a study of beta chain features in type 1 diabetes. cDNA synthesis used the whole RNA isolate, giving expressed TCRB sequences. Measured with immunoSEQ multiplex PCR; TCRdb has only the in-frame clones, and not every one. The sample holds 300,000 to 450,000 clones, roughly an eighth seen once. The study, taken as a whole, reports: Patients showed naive, central memory and Treg TCRB repertoires that appeared more similar than those of healthy donors. Across all four CD4+ subsets, people with type 1 diabetes showed modestly shorter TCRB CDR3s.

Germline CDR1 reads ENHRY; CDR2 reads SYGVKD. Between the trimmed V and J ends, which lost 4 bases and 3 bases, there was a span of 5 bases. This CDR3 has 12 residues. This clone has more than one count but fewer than ten. No antigen is known for it. Researchers reported sorting CD4+ naive, central memory, regulatory and stem cell-like memory cells via CD45RO/CCR7/CD25/CD127/CD95/CD27. This chain links TRBV10-3 with TRBJ2-3; D unresolved. Sequenced: naive CD4+ T cells from blood. The source of this sequence is a man in his late teens or twenties in good health. The DNA of the CDR3 is TGTGCCATCAGTGGTTCGACAGATACGCAGTATTTT. This encodes CAISGSTDTQYF.